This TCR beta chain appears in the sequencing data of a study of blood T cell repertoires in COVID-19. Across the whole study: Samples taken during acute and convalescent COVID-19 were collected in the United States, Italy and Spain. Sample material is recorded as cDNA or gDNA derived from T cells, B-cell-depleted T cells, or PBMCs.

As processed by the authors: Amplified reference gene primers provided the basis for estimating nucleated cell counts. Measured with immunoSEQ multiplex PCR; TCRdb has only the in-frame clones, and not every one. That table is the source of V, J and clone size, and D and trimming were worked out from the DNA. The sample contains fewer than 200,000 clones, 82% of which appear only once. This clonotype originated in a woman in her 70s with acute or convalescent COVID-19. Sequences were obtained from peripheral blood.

Written as DNA, the CDR3 is TGTGCCACCAGCTACCTAGGAGGGGGACAGGCTTTCTTT. This encodes CATSYLGGGQAFF. This chain links TRBV15 with TRBJ1-1, with TRBD1 identical over 7 bases. This CDR3 comprises 13 residues. The germline CDR1 and CDR2 sequences are LNHNV and YYDKDF (reference sequence). After removal of 5 bases from V and 11 bases from J, the junction contained 11 bases not matched to a gene.